The 17 T cell receptor beta chains below were found in one sample sequenced in a study of cytomegalovirus exposure and HLA in healthy donors. The PCR had 60 Vbeta and 13 Jbeta primers. The data were produced by immunoSEQ multiplex PCR, yet TCRdb's version contains in-frame clones alone and is incomplete. The sample lists about 180,000 clones, over 80% occurring once. The sequencing input was PBMCs. Every receptor here comes from a girl aged 5-17 years in good health and CMV-seropositive.

V is TRBV7-2 and J is TRBJ2-5; 10 nucleotides line up with TRBD2. The CDR3 runs to 14 residues. Germline-derived CDR1 and CDR2 are SGHTA and FQGNSA. V was pared by 3 bases and J by 2 bases, with 0 bases of the junction left unmatched. The CDR3 bases are TGTGCCAGCAGCTTTAGCGGGGGGCAAGAGACCCAGTACTTC. Its protein product is CASSFSGGQETQYF.

The chain combines TRBV2 with TRBJ2-1, with TRBD2 matching 11 bases. Losses at the gene ends were 9 bases for V and 4 bases for J; bases not matched to a gene: 8. The germline V gene encodes CDR1 SNHLY and CDR2 FYNNEI. This CDR3 comprises 15 residues. The CDR3 nucleotides are TGTGCCAGTACCTCCGGGACTAGCGGATACAATGAGCAGTTCTTC. Amino acid sequence: CASTSGTSGYNEQFF.

This chain links TRBV30 with TRBJ2-7; D unresolved. The ends were cut back, 0 bases at V and 7 bases at J, with 10 bases in the middle. Germline V gives CDR1 GTSNPN, CDR2 SVGIG (reference sequence). This CDR3 region has 12 residues. This CDR3 reads CAWSVSNGEQYF. CDR3 in DNA: TGTGCCTGGAGTGTATCCAACGGGGAGCAGTACTTC.

V gene TRBV29-1 combines with J gene TRBJ2-1; tentative D call: TRBD1 (5 bases). The V end was cut by 1 base, the J end by 6 bases, with 28 bases between. This CDR3 region has 19 residues. The germline V gene has CDR1 SQVTM and CDR2 ANQGSEA. In nucleotides, the CDR3 is TGCAGCGTTGAAGCCAAGGGTACGGGCACAGGTTCGGTTGGCAATGAGCAGTTCTTC. It is translated as CSVEAKGTGTGSVGNEQFF.

J is TRBJ2-7 and V is TRBV2; 8 nucleotides match TRBD1. The CDR3 length is 16 residues. Per the germline V gene, CDR1 is SNHLY and CDR2 is FYNNEI. J gave up 7 bases and V 0 bases, and 11 bases lay outside the gene matches. CDR3 protein: CASSEADRVKGREQYF. CDR3 DNA: TGTGCCAGCAGTGAAGCGGACAGGGTCAAGGGTCGGGAGCAGTACTTC.

This chain uses TRBV5-4 with TRBJ2-3; D is possibly TRBD1 (6 bases). Germline CDR1 is SGHNT and CDR2 is YYREEE (reference sequence). This CDR3 spans 17 amino acids. Trimming stripped 1 base from V and 0 bases from J, with 15 bases between. CDR3 coding DNA: TGTGCCAGCAGCTTGAAGTCACAGGGCACTAGCACAGATACGCAGTATTTT. It specifies CASSLKSQGTSTDTQYF. The complete variable domain, with remaining parts taken from reference TRBV5-4 and TRBJ2-3, reads ETGVTQSPTHLIKTRGQQVTLRCSSQSGHNTVSWYQQALGQGPQFIFQYYREEENGRGNFPPRFSGLQFPNYSSELNVNALELDDSALYLCASSLKSQGTSTDTQYFGPGTRLTVL.

V usage is TRBV2 and J usage is TRBJ1-2, with 12 bases that match TRBD1. The CDR3 has 13 residues. V lost 4 bases to trimming and J lost 8 bases; unmatched junction nucleotides: 2. CDR1 is SNHLY and CDR2 is FYNNEI in the germline V gene. DNA for the CDR3: TGTGCCAGCAGTGGGGACAGGGGGCGAGGCTACACCTTC. It is translated as CASSGDRGRGYTF.

The chain joins TRBV6-1 to TRBJ2-4; D unclear. Looked up from germline, CDR1 is MNHNS and CDR2 is SASEGT. Between the trimmed V and J ends, which lost 0 bases and 8 bases, there was a span of 11 bases. The CDR3 covers 14 residues. This CDR3 reads CASSEARDMDIQYF. The CDR3 region has the DNA TGTGCCAGCAGTGAAGCGCGAGATATGGACATTCAGTACTTC.

V and J are TRBV6-6 and TRBJ2-5; tentative D call: TRBD2 (5 bases). The V end was cut by 5 bases, the J end by 1 base, with 8 bases between. Looked up from germline, CDR1 is MNHNY and CDR2 is SVGAGI (reference sequence). The CDR3 has 13 amino acids. The DNA for the CDR3 is TGTGCCAGCAGTGACGGGATCCAAGAGACCCAGTACTTC. This encodes CASSDGIQETQYF.

The rearrangement links TRBV19 to TRBJ1-5; D is perhaps TRBD1 (6 bases). The CDR3 contains 10 residues. CDR1 is LNHDA, CDR2 SQIVND, per germline (reference sequence). V lost 11 bases to trimming and J lost 11 bases, with 13 bases between them. CDR3 nucleotides: TGTGCCTCCGGGGGGCCAGCCCAGCATTTT. It encodes CASGGPAQHF.

This clone has more than one count but fewer than ten. V and J are TRBV6-4 and TRBJ2-6; tentatively, D is TRBD2 (6 bases). Germline CDR1 is MRHNA and CDR2 is SNTAGT. The CDR3 consists of 17 residues. The V end was cut by 0 bases, the J end by 2 bases, with 11 bases between. CDR3 sequence (DNA): TGTGCCAGCAGTGACTCGATCGGGGGAACTGGGGCCAACGTCCTGACTTTC. It codes for CASSDSIGGTGANVLTF.

The rearrangement uses TRBV4-2 and TRBJ2-3, with D perhaps matching TRBD2 (6 bases). Trimming removed 5 bases at V and 2 bases at J, with 20 bases between. The CDR3 has 17 residues. Germline values: CDR1 LGHNA, CDR2 YNFKEQ. DNA of the CDR3: TGTGCCAGCAGCGTAGGGTTAGCGGAGCTAAACACAGATACGCAGTATTTT. Encoded protein: CASSVGLAELNTDTQYF.

The chain has TRBV7-9 and TRBJ2-7, with D perhaps matching TRBD2 (6 bases). V was trimmed by 5 bases and J by 1 base, leaving 9 bases between them. CDR3 length: 13 amino acids. Germline loops: CDR1 SEHNR, CDR2 FQNEAQ (reference sequence). In DNA, the CDR3 is TGTGCCAGCAGCCGGGAGCGTTCCTACGAGCAGTACTTC. It codes for CASSRERSYEQYF.

This chain uses TRBV30 with TRBJ1-5; weak D call: TRBD1 (5 bases). There are 14 residues in the CDR3. Trimming took off 5 bases at V and 0 bases at J, with 11 bases between the two ends. CDR1 and CDR2 (germline): GTSNPN, SVGIG (reference sequence). This CDR3 reads CAWGGADSNQPQHF. The CDR3 region has the DNA TGTGCCTGGGGAGGGGCAGATAGCAATCAGCCCCAGCATTTT.

Only one count was recorded for this clone. The chain combines TRBV5-3 with TRBJ1-5; possible D gene TRBD1, 6 bases. TRBV5-3 has ORF status, its function being uncertain. With 2 bases removed from V and 7 bases from J, the gap between germline ends came to 16 bases. This CDR3 has 15 amino acids. Written as DNA, the CDR3 is TGTGCCAGAAGCTTACCTACAGGGCGGGGGCAGCCCCAGCATTTT. Protein product: CARSLPTGRGQPQHF.

This sequence joins TRBV30 and TRBJ2-6; no clear D gene. V lost 3 bases to trimming and J lost 1 base, with 10 bases between them. Germline V gives CDR1 GTSNPN, CDR2 SVGIG (reference sequence). The CDR3 is 15 residues long. The DNA of the CDR3 is TGTGCCTGGAGCCGAGGTTGGTCTGGGGCCAACGTCCTGACTTTC. The encoded protein is CAWSRGWSGANVLTF.

The chain employs TRBV6-5 and TRBJ2-7, with TRBD2 matching 7 bases. The ends lost 10 bases at V and 0 bases at J; junction bases unmatched: 6. The germline CDR1 and CDR2 sequences are MNHEY and SVGAGI. There are 13 residues in the CDR3. CDR3: CATLGGVSYEQYF. In nucleotides, the CDR3 is TGTGCCACTCTGGGGGGGGTCTCCTACGAGCAGTACTTC.